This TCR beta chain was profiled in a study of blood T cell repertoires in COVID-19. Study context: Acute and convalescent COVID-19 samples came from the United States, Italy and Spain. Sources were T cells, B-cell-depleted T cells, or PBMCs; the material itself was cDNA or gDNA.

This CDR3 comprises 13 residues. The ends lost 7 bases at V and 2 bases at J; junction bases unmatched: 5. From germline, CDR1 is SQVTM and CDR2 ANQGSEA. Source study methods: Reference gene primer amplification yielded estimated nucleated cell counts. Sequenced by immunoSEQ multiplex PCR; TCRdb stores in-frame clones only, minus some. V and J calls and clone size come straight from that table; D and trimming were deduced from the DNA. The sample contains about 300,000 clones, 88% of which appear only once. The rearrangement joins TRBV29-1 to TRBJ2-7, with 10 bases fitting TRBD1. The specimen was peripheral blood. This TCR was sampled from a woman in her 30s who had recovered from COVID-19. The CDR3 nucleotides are TGCAGCGGCCGGGACAGGGGAACCTACGAGCAGTACTTC. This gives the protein CSGRDRGTYEQYF.